This is a list of T cell receptor beta chains from one sample in a study of technical replicates of blood from a handful of donors. TCRdb's copy holds only in-frame clones and misses some; the assay was immunoSEQ multiplex PCR. This sample has more than 15,000 clones, with 70% to 85% found just once. The sample consisted of PBMCs. These receptors were taken from a human donor in good health. Some clones in this sample may be carry-over from other donors' samples. Each CDR3 is given with its conserved first and last residue. A D gene is named only where the DNA matches it firmly. Expanded clones are given a class, and other clones once, few, many or no size at all.

V: TRBV19; J: TRBJ2-3; size: NA; D: NA; CDR3: CASSIQGVTDTQYF; DNA: TGTGCCAGTTCCATTCAGGGTGTGACAGATACGCAGTATTTT
V: TRBV2; J: TRBJ2-2; size: NA; D: NA; CDR3: CASSVYTANTGELFF; DNA: TGTGCCAGCAGTGTTTATACTGCGAACACCGGGGAGCTGTTTTTT
V: TRBV19; J: TRBJ2-7; size: once; D: TRBD1; CDR3: CASSYQTGEYEQYF; DNA: TGTGCCAGTAGTTATCAAACAGGGGAGTACGAGCAGTACTTC
V: TRBV11-3; J: TRBJ2-1; size: NA; D: TRBD2; CDR3: CASSLGSGSNNEQFF; DNA: TGTGCCAGCAGCTTGGGTAGCGGGAGCAACAATGAGCAGTTCTTC
V: TRBV11-2; J: TRBJ2-7; size: NA; D: NA; CDR3: CASSLEQLSSYEQYF; DNA: TGTGCCAGCAGCTTAGAACAGCTAAGCTCCTACGAGCAGTACTTC
V: TRBV29-1; J: TRBJ1-1; size: few; D: NA; CDR3: CSVEGGMNTEAFF; DNA: TGCAGCGTTGAGGGGGGGATGAACACTGAAGCTTTCTTT
V: TRBV5-6; J: TRBJ1-2; size: NA; D: TRBD1; CDR3: CASSSGQGVDGYTF; DNA: TGTGCCAGCAGCTCTGGACAGGGGGTTGATGGCTACACCTTC
V: TRBV19; J: TRBJ1-5; size: NA; D: TRBD1; CDR3: CASSRNRGNSNQPQHF; DNA: TGTGCCAGTAGTAGAAACAGGGGAAATAGCAATCAGCCCCAGCATTTT
V: TRBV6-1; J: TRBJ1-3; size: NA; D: NA; CDR3: CASIEGAGGNTIYF; DNA: TGTGCCAGCATTGAGGGCGCAGGGGGAAACACCATATATTTT
V: TRBV10-3; J: TRBJ2-7; size: NA; D: TRBD2; CDR3: CAIGGLAGSSYEQYF; DNA: TGTGCCATCGGGGGACTAGCGGGGAGCTCCTACGAGCAGTACTTC
V: TRBV21-1; J: TRBJ2-7; size: NA; D: NA; CDR3: CASSRTYEQYF; DNA: TGTGCCAGCAGCAGGACTTACGAGCAGTACTTC